Each of the 6 T cell receptor beta chains below was sequenced from the same sample in a study of T cell responses to AZD1222 COVID-19 vaccine. The protocol was immunoSEQ multiplex PCR, while the TCRdb copy is restricted to in-frame clones and leaves out a portion. This table has around 140,000 clones, approximately 92% appearing once. The specimen was peripheral blood, collected on day 0 of AZD1222 vaccination. The receptors here all came from an adult in good health.

V usage is TRBV11-2 and J usage is TRBJ1-3; 10 nucleotides match TRBD1. J gave up 3 bases and V 4 bases, and 9 bases lay outside the gene matches. This CDR3 is built from 17 residues. The germline V gene encodes CDR1 SGHAT and CDR2 FQNNGV. This CDR3 is CASSSQRDRGYGNTIYF. In DNA form, the CDR3 reads TGTGCCAGCAGCTCCCAGAGGGACAGGGGATATGGAAACACCATATATTTT.

In its sample, this clone was seen once. V and J are TRBV18 and TRBJ2-3; 8 nucleotides line up with TRBD1. In germline, CDR1 is KGHSH, CDR2 LQKENI. The CDR3 loop spans 14 amino acids. Trimming cost V 7 bases and J 4 bases; bases outside gene matches: 7. CDR3 DNA sequence: TGTGCCAGCTACTACAGGGGGAAGGCAGATACGCAGTATTTT. The encoded protein is CASYYRGKADTQYF.

The rearrangement links TRBV11-2 to TRBJ1-6; the D is unclear. The germline V and J ends were trimmed by 3 bases and 5 bases, with 8 bases remaining between them. The length of the CDR3 is 14 residues. Germline CDR1 SGHAT, CDR2 FQNNGV. The CDR3, as DNA: TGTGCCAGCAGCTTGGTCGGGGATAATTCACCCCTCCACTTT. This encodes CASSLVGDNSPLHF.

The rearrangement uses TRBV20-1 and TRBJ1-5, with a tentative D call TRBD1 (5 bases). The CDR3 spans 11 residues. V dropped 6 bases and J dropped 7 bases, with 10 bases sitting between them. The V gene's germline CDR1 is DFQATT and CDR2 SNEGSKA (reference sequence). Here the CDR3 reads CSARRDQPQHF. The CDR3, as DNA: TGCAGTGCGCGGAGGGACCAGCCCCAGCATTTT.

This chain joins TRBV7-9 and TRBJ1-2; D gene ambiguous. This CDR3 spans 12 amino acids. Trimming pared 1 base from V and 8 bases from J, leaving 8 bases between. The germline V gene has CDR1 SEHNR and CDR2 FQNEAQ (reference sequence). CDR3 nucleotides: TGTGCCAGCAGCTTAGAACACACGGGCTACACCTTC. Residues: CASSLEHTGYTF.

The rearrangement joins TRBV11-2 to TRBJ1-2; no firm D call. The length of the CDR3 is 15 residues. CDR1 is SGHAT, CDR2 FQNNGV, per germline. Trimming stripped 3 bases from V and 3 bases from J, with 14 bases between. This CDR3 reads CASSLSSNSYYGYTF. The CDR3 DNA sequence: TGTGCCAGCAGCTTGAGCAGCAACTCGTACTATGGCTACACCTTC.